A selection of T cell receptor beta chains follows, all from one sample in a study of early T cells in non-severe SARS-CoV-2 infection. MiXCR, applied by TCRdb to the 5' RACE reads, yields one record per CDR3 protein. The sample lists tens of thousands of distinct CDR3 sequences, around 6.5% occurring once. Sequenced sample: whole blood. The receptors originated from an adult who was a healthcare worker with PCR-confirmed SARS-CoV-2 infection or an uninfected control (not recorded which). CDR3s include the opening cysteine and the closing phenylalanine or tryptophan. The order of the fields is J gene, D gene, clone size, V gene, CDR3 protein, CDR3 DNA. A D gene is named only where the DNA matches it firmly. Part of the rows lack a size; the others show once, few, many or a class for expanded clones.

>TRBJ1-2|-|many|TRBV7-9
CASSLDGVYGYTF
TGTGCCAGCAGCTTAGACGGGGTCTATGGCTACACCTTC
>TRBJ2-4|-|-|TRBV20-1
CSARAGTQNIQYF
TGCAGTGCTAGAGCGGGGACTCAAAACATTCAGTACTTC
>TRBJ2-3|-|few|TRBV7-6
CASSPGALFTQYF
TGTGCCAGCAGCCCGGGGGCTCTGTTTACGCAGTATTTT
>TRBJ2-3|TRBD1|-|TRBV24-1
CATSDPSPGTGGGGTDTQYF
TGTGCCACCAGTGACCCTAGTCCCGGGACAGGGGGCGGCGGCACAGACACGCAGTATTTT
>TRBJ2-7|-|many|TRBV28
CASSSGHSYEQYF
TGTGCCAGCAGTTCGGGACACTCCTACGAGCAGTACTTC
>TRBJ2-7|-|few|TRBV15
CATSRVPPYEQYF
TGTGCCACCAGCAGAGTTCCCCCCTACGAGCAGTACTTC
>TRBJ1-2|-|many|TRBV30
CASTIGSHYGYTF
TGTGCCTCGACAATTGGGAGCCACTATGGCTACACCTTC
>TRBJ2-2|TRBD2|few|TRBV9
CASTPGLAENTGELFF
TGTGCCAGCACCCCCGGACTAGCGGAGAACACCGGGGAGCTGTTTTTT
>TRBJ2-3|-|many|TRBV6-4
CASSESTGSTDTQYF
TGTGCCAGCAGTGAGTCAACGGGAAGCACAGATACGCAGTATTTT
>TRBJ2-5|-|-|TRBV12-3/TRBV12-4
CASRGGAGTQYF
TGTGCCAGCAGGGGGGGAGCGGGGACCCAGTACTTC
>TRBJ1-4|-|few|TRBV11-2
CASGPGSGEKLFF
TGTGCCAGCGGTCCGGGGAGCGGAGAAAAACTGTTTTTT
>TRBJ2-1|-|many|TRBV7-6
CASSSPSWNEQFF
TGTGCCAGCAGCTCCCCCAGTTGGAATGAGCAGTTCTTC
>TRBJ1-1|-|many|TRBV7-6
CASSPPRGAGTEAFF
TGTGCCAGCAGCCCCCCTCGAGGGGCGGGCACTGAAGCTTTCTTT
>TRBJ1-5|TRBD1|many|TRBV20-1
CSAPQGVGQPQHF
TGCAGTGCCCCTCAGGGGGTGGGCCAGCCCCAGCATTTT
>TRBJ1-5|-|many|TRBV27
CASSRRGGWNQPQHF
TGTGCCAGCTCCCGCCGGGGAGGATGGAATCAGCCCCAGCATTTT
>TRBJ2-2|TRBD1|many|TRBV14
CASSLPRDRPNSGELFF
TGTGCCAGCAGCCTCCCTAGGGACAGGCCGAACAGCGGGGAGCTGTTTTTT
>TRBJ2-7|TRBD2|few|TRBV19
CASRGRSGGNSYEQYF
TGTGCCAGTAGAGGACGGAGCGGGGGAAACTCCTACGAGCAGTACTTC
>TRBJ2-3|TRBD2|many|TRBV6-1
CASIRVGLVTDTQYF
TGTGCCAGCATCAGGGTGGGACTAGTCACAGATACGCAGTATTTT
>TRBJ1-1|-|many|TRBV30
CAWSVRRAMNTEAFF
TGTGCCTGGAGTGTACGTAGGGCCATGAACACTGAAGCTTTCTTT
>TRBJ2-1|-|many|TRBV7-6
CASSLVIPPGVAIEQFF
TGTGCCAGCAGCTTAGTTATACCTCCGGGGGTGGCGATTGAGCAGTTCTTC
>TRBJ2-1|TRBD2|many|TRBV29-1
CSVVGLAGLHNEQFF
TGCAGCGTCGTCGGACTAGCGGGCCTCCACAATGAGCAGTTCTTC
>TRBJ1-1|TRBD1|many|TRBV6-5
CASSSSGQGEEAFF
TGTGCCAGCAGTTCCTCGGGACAGGGAGAAGAAGCTTTCTTT
>TRBJ1-1|TRBD1|many|TRBV11-2
CASSRGQANTEAFF
TGTGCCAGCAGTCGCGGACAGGCGAACACTGAAGCTTTCTTT
>TRBJ2-2|TRBD2|many|TRBV6-6
CASSLTSGTTRTGELFF
TGTGCCAGCAGTTTGACTAGCGGAACCACCCGCACCGGGGAGCTGTTTTTT
>TRBJ2-2|-|many|TRBV15
CATSRGQELFF
TGTGCCACCAGCAGAGGACAGGAGCTGTTTTTT
>TRBJ2-7|TRBD1|-|TRBV7-6
CASSYRQGAYEQYF
TGTGCCAGCAGCTACCGACAGGGGGCTTACGAGCAGTACTTC
>TRBJ2-3|-|once|TRBV5-1
CASSLGVVDTQYF
TGCGCCAGCAGCTTAGGGGTGGTAGATACGCAGTATTTT
>TRBJ2-3|-|many|TRBV7-6
CASSLRGGWTDTQYF
TGTGCCAGCAGCTTACGGGGAGGTTGGACAGATACGCAGTATTTT
>TRBJ1-2|TRBD1|few|TRBV6-5
CASTRTGSGYTF
TGTGCCAGCACCCGGACAGGGTCTGGCTACACCTTC
>TRBJ2-3|-|many|TRBV11-3
CASSLGRPEGDTQYF
TGTGCCAGCAGCCTCGGGCGTCCGGAGGGGGATACGCAGTATTTT
>TRBJ2-6|-|many|TRBV11-2
CASIPGSAGANVLTF
TGTGCCAGCATCCCTGGGAGCGCTGGGGCCAACGTCCTGACTTTC
>TRBJ2-5|-|many|TRBV5-5
CASSLGVGEETQYF
TGTGCCAGCAGCTTGGGGGTAGGGGAAGAGACCCAGTACTTC
>TRBJ2-1|-|medium-sized|TRBV20-1
CSARPYNEQFF
TGCAGTGCTCGACCTTACAATGAGCAGTTCTTC
>TRBJ2-7|TRBD2|few|TRBV6-2/TRBV6-3
CASSRLAGSYEQYF
TGTGCCAGCAGCCGACTAGCGGGGTCCTACGAGCAGTACTTC
>TRBJ2-5|-|-|TRBV2
CASMGGGGETQYF
TGTGCCAGCATGGGGGGAGGAGGAGAGACCCAGTACTTC
>TRBJ2-5|TRBD2|many|TRBV7-9
CASSSSLAGVETQYF
TGTGCCAGCAGCTCAAGCTTAGCGGGAGTAGAGACCCAGTACTTC
>TRBJ2-7|-|-|TRBV4-2
CASGQTDGYEQYF
TGTGCCAGCGGACAAACTGACGGATACGAGCAGTACTTC
>TRBJ2-3|-|many|TRBV18
CASSPGRGSTDTQYF
TGTGCCAGCTCACCCGGAAGGGGTTCCACAGATACGCAGTATTTT
>TRBJ2-3|TRBD2|many|TRBV20-1
CSATASGSSYTDTQYF
TGCAGTGCTACGGCTAGCGGGAGTTCCTACACAGATACGCAGTATTTT
>TRBJ1-2|-|many|TRBV6-6
CASSYDLDGNYGYTF
TGTGCCAGCAGTTACGATTTGGACGGGAACTATGGCTACACCTTC
>TRBJ1-2|-|many|TRBV20-1
CSASKGRDYGYTF
TGCAGTGCTAGTAAGGGGAGGGACTATGGCTACACCTTC
>TRBJ1-3|-|many|TRBV19
CASSIGRNTIYF
TGTGCCAGTAGTATCGGTCGGAACACCATATATTTT
>TRBJ2-7|TRBD1|many|TRBV7-6
CASSLQGDFYEQYF
TGTGCCAGCAGCCTACAGGGGGATTTCTACGAGCAGTACTTC
>TRBJ1-6|-|-|TRBV6-6
CASSNKQNSPLHF
TGTGCCAGCAGTAACAAACAGAATTCACCCCTCCACTTT
>TRBJ1-1|-|many|TRBV7-9
CASSLSLSNTEAFF
TGTGCCAGCAGCTTATCACTCTCGAACACTGAAGCTTTCTTT
>TRBJ2-1|-|many|TRBV24-1
CATSDQGLPKDEQFF
TGTGCCACCAGTGATCAGGGACTCCCCAAGGATGAGCAGTTCTTC
>TRBJ2-7|-|few|TRBV7-8
CASSTRHEYEQYF
TGTGCCAGCAGCACCAGACACGAATACGAGCAGTACTTC
>TRBJ2-1|-|few|TRBV7-3
CASSTGEVQFF
TGTGCCAGCAGCACGGGGGAAGTCCAGTTCTTC
>TRBJ2-2|TRBD1|many|TRBV5-4
CASSLQGAVTGELFF
TGTGCCAGCAGCCTACAGGGGGCGGTCACCGGGGAGCTGTTTTTT
>TRBJ1-6|TRBD1|many|TRBV20-1
CSARRGTVNSPLHF
TGCAGTGCCCGCAGGGGGACAGTTAATTCACCCCTCCACTTT
>TRBJ1-3|-|-|TRBV10-3
CAINSRGNTIYF
TGTGCCATCAATTCCCGGGGAAACACCATATATTTT
>TRBJ2-7|TRBD2|-|TRBV11-2
CASSLALAGGTYEQYF
TGTGCCAGCAGCTTAGCGCTAGCGGGAGGGACCTACGAGCAGTACTTC
>TRBJ1-4|TRBD1|many|TRBV12-3/TRBV12-4
CASKGQGGEKLFF
TGTGCCAGCAAAGGACAGGGTGGCGAAAAACTGTTTTTT
>TRBJ2-7|-|many|TRBV7-6
CASSLEPGLWDEQYF
TGTGCCAGCAGCTTAGAACCGGGCCTATGGGACGAGCAGTACTTC